This record covers a single T cell receptor beta chain. Antigen specificity is unknown. Germline V gene lookup returns CDR1 SQVTM and CDR2 ANQGSEA. Trimming removed 5 bases at V and 4 bases at J, with 11 bases between. The CDR3 has 12 residues. The sample belongs to a study of cytomegalovirus exposure and HLA in healthy donors. Study context: In an earlier analysis, approximately 120 million unique TCR beta sequences were found from some 170 million T cells. Study-level findings and limits: Most TCR sequences proved rare, with some public TCRs found in many donors.

PCR involved 60 Vbeta and 13 Jbeta primers. The method was immunoSEQ multiplex PCR; TCRdb's version includes in-frame clones alone and lacks a portion of them. Of tens of thousands of clones detected, roughly nine tenths appear once; the ten largest clones hold roughly 3%. The source of this sequence is a young woman in good health and CMV-seronegative. This chain uses TRBV29-1 with TRBJ2-5, with a possible D match to TRBD1 (6 bases). Sequencing was performed on PBMCs. Written as DNA, the CDR3 is TGCAGCGTTCGGCAGGGGCGAGAGACCCAGTACTTC. It specifies CSVRQGRETQYF.